A selection of T cell receptor beta chains follows, all from one sample in a study of blood T cell repertoires in COVID-19. Sequencing used immunoSEQ multiplex PCR; TCRdb keeps in-frame clones, though not all of them. The data hold 60,000 to 85,000 clones, with 75% to 85% observed a single time. Sequencing was carried out using peripheral blood. These receptors originate from a human donor in a cohort sampled during active COVID-19. Each CDR3 is given with its conserved first and last residue. The order of the fields is V gene, J gene, CDR3 length, D gene, CDR3 protein, CDR3 DNA. A D gene is named only where the DNA matches it firmly.

>TRBV7-2|TRBJ1-5|13|-
CASSLLSSQPQHF
TGTGCCAGCAGCTTATTGAGCTCTCAGCCCCAGCATTTT
>TRBV27|TRBJ2-4|15|-
CASSTQTANKNIQYF
TGTGCCAGCAGTACCCAGACAGCGAACAAAAACATTCAGTACTTC
>TRBV4-2|TRBJ2-7|15|-
CASSQDSGQVYEQYF
TGTGCCAGCAGCCAAGATTCCGGACAAGTTTACGAGCAGTACTTC
>TRBV11-2|TRBJ1-2|12|TRBD1
CASSINRGGYTF
TGTGCCAGCAGCATCAACAGGGGTGGCTACACCTTC
>TRBV18|TRBJ2-7|16|-
CASSPLRELTGYEQYF
TGTGCCAGCTCACCATTACGGGAGTTAACGGGCTACGAGCAGTACTTC
>TRBV2|TRBJ2-7|14|TRBD1
CAKPKGTGSYEQYF
TGTGCCAAACCCAAGGGGACAGGGTCCTACGAGCAGTACTTC
>TRBV4-1|TRBJ2-5|19|TRBD2
CASSHPGLAGGPGQETQYF
TGCGCCAGCAGCCACCCGGGACTAGCGGGAGGGCCTGGACAAGAGACCCAGTACTTC
>TRBV6-6|TRBJ1-1|12|-
CASSPRNTEAFF
TGTGCCAGCAGTCCGCGGAACACTGAAGCTTTCTTT
>TRBV13|TRBJ2-7|14|-
CATSMGGSSYEQYF
TGTGCCACGTCTATGGGCGGGTCGTCCTACGAGCAGTACTTC
>TRBV9|TRBJ2-5|15|TRBD2
CASSVALTSLETQYF
TGTGCCAGCAGCGTAGCTCTGACTAGCCTAGAGACCCAGTACTTC